This T cell receptor beta chain originates from a study of blood T cell repertoires in COVID-19. Only one count was recorded for this clone. Trimming removed 6 bases from V and 0 bases from J, with 18 bases in between. Germline CDR1 and CDR2: KGHSH and LQKENI. The CDR3 spans 18 residues. The data were produced by immunoSEQ multiplex PCR, yet TCRdb's version contains in-frame clones alone and is incomplete. The sample carries 100,000 to 150,000 clones, about 82% recorded once. The rearrangement joins TRBV18 to TRBJ2-6; D is unresolved. The sample consisted of peripheral blood. The clonotype was recovered from a human donor in a cohort sampled during active COVID-19. CDR3: CASSPPQTRNSGANVLTF. The CDR3 nucleotides read TGTGCCAGCTCCCCTCCGCAGACACGGAACTCTGGGGCCAACGTCCTGACTTTC.